Each of the 22 T cell receptor beta chains below was sequenced from the same sample in a study of blood T cell repertoires in COVID-19. The method was immunoSEQ multiplex PCR; TCRdb's version includes in-frame clones alone and lacks a portion of them. This sample has some 230,000 clones, with around 80% found just once. Sequencing was performed on peripheral blood. The receptors derive from a woman aged 60 to 75 who had recovered from COVID-19.

This chain joins TRBV7-9 and TRBJ1-2; D is perhaps TRBD1 (6 bases). The germline V and J ends were trimmed by 7 bases and 6 bases, with 24 bases remaining between them. CDR3 length equals 16 residues. Germline loops: CDR1 SEHNR, CDR2 FQNEAQ (reference sequence). CDR3 protein: CASTQFQKGGRHGYTF. In nucleotides, the CDR3 is TGTGCCAGCACGCAGTTTCAAAAGGGGGGGCGACATGGCTACACCTTC.

The V call is TRBV5-1, the J call TRBJ1-2, with D tentatively TRBD1 (5 bases). V dropped 4 bases and J dropped 3 bases, with 19 bases sitting between them. CDR1 and CDR2 (germline): SGHRS, YFSETQ. The CDR3 covers 16 residues. The CDR3: CASSLIGAGGDYGYTF. CDR3 bases: TGCGCCAGCAGCCTCATCGGGGCGGGGGGTGACTATGGCTACACCTTC. The entire variable domain, with the rest obtained from reference TRBV5-1 and TRBJ1-2, is as follows: KAGVTQTPRYLIKTRGQQVTLSCSPISGHRSVSWYQQTPGQGLQFLFEYFSETQRNKGNFPGRFSGRQFSNSRSEMNVSTLELGDSALYLCASSLIGAGGDYGYTFGSGTRLTVV.

This chain joins TRBV18 and TRBJ2-5; tentatively, D is TRBD1 (6 bases). Trimming took 3 bases from V and 5 from J, leaving 16 bases between them. The CDR3 consists of 15 residues. Looked up from germline, CDR1 is KGHSH and CDR2 is LQKENI. The CDR3 protein is CASSPRQGPKETQYF. CDR3 DNA sequence: TGTGCCAGCTCACCGAGGCAGGGGCCGAAGGAGACCCAGTACTTC. The complete variable domain, with remaining parts taken from reference TRBV18 and TRBJ2-5, reads NAGVMQNPRHLVRRRGQEARLRCSPMKGHSHVYWYRQLPEEGLKFMVYLQKENIIDESGMPKERFSAEFPKEGPSILRIQQVVRGDSAAYFCASSPRQGPKETQYFGPGTRLLVL.

The J gene is TRBJ2-7, the V gene TRBV9, with 8 nucleotides matching TRBD1. The CDR3 length is 15 residues. After removal of 6 bases from V and 3 bases from J, the junction contained 11 bases not matched to a gene. Germline assignment: CDR1 SGDLS and CDR2 YYNGEE. The CDR3 DNA follows: TGTGCCAGCAACAGACAGGGGAATTCTTTCTACGAGCAGTACTTC. Translated: CASNRQGNSFYEQYF.

The chain has TRBV6-1 and TRBJ2-3, with 10 positions matching TRBD2. CDR1 and CDR2 (germline): MNHNS, SASEGT. This CDR3 comprises 15 residues. V shed 2 bases, J shed 7 bases, and the junction held 6 bases outside the gene matches. The CDR3 nucleotides read TGTGCCAGCAGTGAACTGACTAGCGGGCGTTATACGCAGTATTTT. This gives the protein CASSELTSGRYTQYF.

This chain connects TRBV6-2 or TRBV6-3 to TRBJ2-7; possible D gene TRBD1, 6 bases. The V and J ends lost 6 bases and 2 bases respectively, with 17 bases between them. Per germline, CDR1 MNHEY and CDR2 SVGEGT. This CDR3 contains 15 residues. Written as DNA, the CDR3 is TGTGCCAGCAGCCTCAATAAGGGGGACCCCTACGAGCAGTACTTC. Protein: CASSLNKGDPYEQYF.

The rearrangement joins TRBV13 to TRBJ1-3; TRBD1 aligns across 8 bases. There are 15 residues in the CDR3. CDR1 PRHDT and CDR2 FYEKMQ come from the germline V gene (reference sequence). V lost 5 bases and J lost 2; bases outside the gene matches: 5. DNA for the CDR3: TGTGCCAGCAGCAGCGGACAGGGCGCTGGAAACACCATATATTTT. It codes for CASSSGQGAGNTIYF. The full variable domain, rest sourced from reference TRBV13 and TRBJ1-3, is AAGVIQSPRHLIKEKRETATLKCYPIPRHDTVYWYQQGPGQDPQFLISFYEKMQSDKGSIPDRFSAQQFSDYHSELNMSSLELGDSALYFCASSSGQGAGNTIYFGEGSWLTVV.

J is TRBJ2-3 and V is TRBV4-3; 12 nucleotides align to TRBD2. The CDR3 has 18 amino acids. V lost 4 bases, J lost 0 bases, and 8 bases stayed unmatched. Germline-derived CDR1 and CDR2 are LGHNA and YSLEER. In nucleotides, the CDR3 is TGCGCCAGCAGCCCCCGAGCTAGCGGGGGGGCAAGCACAGATACGCAGTATTTT. Protein: CASSPRASGGASTDTQYF.

The chain is built from TRBV14 and TRBJ2-3; perhaps TRBD2 as D (6 bases). Trimming shortened V by 7 bases and J by 5 bases, and 16 bases separated the two germline ends. The CDR3 runs 14 residues. Looked up from germline, CDR1 is SGHDN and CDR2 is FVKESK. The CDR3 sequence is CASNRLGREDTQYF. The DNA for the CDR3 is TGTGCCAGCAACCGACTTGGGCGGGAAGATACGCAGTATTTT.

Here the CDR3 DNA reads TGTGCCAGCAGCCCAACTACAGGGGAGGTGGGCTACACCTTC. Translation gives CASSPTTGEVGYTF. This rearrangement joins TRBV7-2 to TRBJ1-2; 7 nucleotides align to TRBD1. This CDR3 comprises 14 residues. V gave up 5 bases and J gave up 8 bases; unmatched junction bases: 11. Germline V CDR1 and CDR2: SGHTA, FQGNSA.

The chain is built from TRBV7-2 and TRBJ1-6; TRBD1 matches at 8 bases. This CDR3 contains 18 residues. Germline loops: CDR1 SGHTA, CDR2 FQGNSA. The J segment lost 0 bases and the V segment lost 3 bases, leaving 7 bases of the junction unmatched. CDR3 bases: TGTGCCAGCAGCTTGGGGGGACAGGCGAGCTCCTATAATTCACCCCTCCACTTT. Its protein product is CASSLGGQASSYNSPLHF.

The V call is TRBV25-1, the J call TRBJ2-3, with 9 bases fitting TRBD2. J was trimmed by 6 bases and V by 3 bases; bases with no gene match: 7. Germline lookup yields CDR1 MGHDK and CDR2 SYGVNS. The CDR3 length is 15 residues. CDR3 in amino acids: CASSEERGAGDTQYF. CDR3 DNA: TGTGCCAGCAGTGAGGAGCGGGGGGCGGGGGATACGCAGTATTTT.

V and J are TRBV5-1 and TRBJ2-2; 9 nucleotides agree with TRBD2. Germline V CDR1 and CDR2: SGHRS, YFSETQ. Unmatched junction bases numbered 8, after V lost 6 bases and J lost 5 bases. There are 15 residues in the CDR3. The CDR3, as DNA: TGCGCCAGCACTATCCTAGCGGGGTGGACCGGGGAGCTGTTTTTT. Its protein is CASTILAGWTGELFF. Full variable domain (missing parts from reference TRBV5-1 and TRBJ2-2): KAGVTQTPRYLIKTRGQQVTLSCSPISGHRSVSWYQQTPGQGLQFLFEYFSETQRNKGNFPGRFSGRQFSNSRSEMNVSTLELGDSALYLCASTILAGWTGELFFGEGSRLTVL.

This chain joins TRBV6-6 and TRBJ2-4, with TRBD1 identical over 8 bases. The ends lost 6 bases at V and 4 bases at J; junction bases unmatched: 5. Germline V CDR1 and CDR2: MNHNY, SVGAGI (reference sequence). This CDR3 is 14 amino acids long. The DNA for the CDR3 is TGTGCCAGCAGCTGGGGACAGGAGAAAAACATTCAGTACTTC. Its translation is CASSWGQEKNIQYF.

V gene TRBV4-2 combines with J gene TRBJ2-6; D is perhaps TRBD1 (6 bases). Trimming shortened V by 7 bases and J by 0 bases, and 13 bases separated the two germline ends. Germline CDR1 LGHNA, CDR2 YNFKEQ. This CDR3 comprises 16 residues. CDR3 bases: TGTGCCAGCAAACAGGGCGGATCCTCTGGGGCCAACGTCCTGACTTTC. Amino acid sequence: CASKQGGSSGANVLTF.

CDR3 sequence reads: CASSLDGQLYGYTF. DNA for the CDR3: TGTGCCAGCAGCTTGGACGGACAGCTCTATGGCTACACCTTC. The gene calls are TRBV5-6 and TRBJ1-2; the D gene is possibly TRBD1 (6 bases). V was shortened by 0 bases and J by 4 bases, with 10 bases between the two germline ends. This CDR3 is 14 amino acids long. Germline-derived CDR1 and CDR2 are SGHDT and YYEEEE.

This chain links TRBV27 with TRBJ2-7; maybe TRBD1 (5 bases). Germline CDR1 reads MNHEY; CDR2 reads SMNVEV (reference sequence). Trimming stripped 7 bases from V and 5 bases from J, with 15 bases between. This CDR3 spans 13 amino acids. Here the CDR3 reads CASMVGPGHEQYF. The CDR3 DNA reads as TGTGCCAGCATGGTGGGGCCTGGGCACGAGCAGTACTTC.

The chain couples TRBV4-1 to TRBJ2-4; tentatively, D is TRBD1 (6 bases). The CDR3 contains 16 residues. The germline V gene encodes CDR1 MGHRA and CDR2 YSYEKL. Trimming removed 3 bases at V and 0 bases at J, with 12 bases between. The CDR3 DNA sequence: TGCGCCAGCAGCCACAACACAGGGAAAGCCAAAAACATTCAGTACTTC. Translation: CASSHNTGKAKNIQYF.

This clone was picked up a small number of times. This sequence joins TRBV6-1 and TRBJ2-2; 8 positions match TRBD1. Germline CDR1 and CDR2: MNHNS and SASEGT. The CDR3 runs 18 residues. The V segment lost 2 bases and the J segment 3 bases; nucleotides outside the gene matches: 11. The CDR3 DNA follows: TGTGCCAGCAGTGAACATGTCAGGGGGCGAATATACACCGGGGAGCTGTTTTTT. Protein: CASSEHVRGRIYTGELFF.

This clone has a single count. This chain uses TRBV7-8 with TRBJ1-5; D is unresolved. V gave up 4 bases and J gave up 4 bases, with 8 bases separating them. Germline lookup yields CDR1 SGHVS and CDR2 FQNEAQ. The CDR3 covers 13 residues. In nucleotides, the CDR3 is TGTGCCAGCAGCTCAACCCAGAATCAGCCCCAGCATTTT. This gives the protein CASSSTQNQPQHF.

The chain recombines TRBV2 with TRBJ2-7; D call uncertain. The germline V gene has CDR1 SNHLY and CDR2 FYNNEI. Trimming took 5 bases from V and 5 from J, leaving 10 bases between them. This CDR3 is built from 12 residues. CDR3 sequence (DNA): TGTGCCAGCAGTCCCGCGGCCGACGAGCAGTACTTC. Translated, it gives CASSPAADEQYF.

The rearrangement links TRBV2 to TRBJ1-2; 8 bases match TRBD1. Germline V CDR1 and CDR2: SNHLY, FYNNEI. Unmatched junction bases numbered 14, after V lost 7 bases and J lost 4 bases. CDR3 length: 16 amino acids. CDR3 bases: TGTGCCAGCACCGGAGCCAGGGGGCATCTGGTCTATGGCTACACCTTC. This sequence encodes CASTGARGHLVYGYTF. Combining the CDR3 with reference TRBV2 and TRBJ1-2 gives the whole variable domain EPEVTQTPSHQVTQMGQEVILRCVPISNHLYFYWYRQILGQKVEFLVSFYNNEISEKSEIFDDQFSVERPDGSNFTLKIRSTKLEDSAMYFCASTGARGHLVYGYTFGSGTRLTVV.